This TCR beta chain was documented in a study of cytomegalovirus exposure and HLA in healthy donors. The PCR contained 60 Vbeta and 13 Jbeta primers. Repertoires were generated with immunoSEQ multiplex PCR, while TCRdb's copy carries only in-frame clones and drops some. The sample consists of approximately 93,000 clones, approximately 81% of them appearing once. Comments on this clone: Antigen unknown.

Study findings and constraints: A highly shared variant cluster was judged a likely technical artifact. Three chains linked to CMV were shown in vitro to be specific for CMV antigens. Most observed TCR sequences were rare, whereas some public TCRs were detected in many donors. Within an earlier analysis, most TCR beta V segments proved productive either about 90% or about 30% of the time.

This clonotype was obtained from a male donor in good health and CMV-seropositive. Input material: PBMCs.

The CDR3 protein is CASSSTGNTEAFF. The CDR3 coding sequence is TGTGCCAGCAGCTCCACAGGGAACACTGAAGCTTTCTTT. This rearrangement joins TRBV11-2 to TRBJ1-1; weak D call: TRBD1 (5 bases). Trimming removed 4 bases at V and 1 base at J, with 7 bases between. Germline CDR1 is SGHAT and CDR2 is FQNNGV. The CDR3 runs to 13 residues.